A selection of T cell receptor beta chains follows, all from one sample in a study of a mutant IDH1 vaccine in newly diagnosed glioma. For these receptors, no antigen is known. Sequenced by immunoSEQ multiplex PCR; TCRdb stores in-frame clones only, minus some. The table records about 56,000 clones, about 86% of them present only once. Sample: PBMCs, taken from a glioma patient whose treatment included an IDH1 peptide vaccine. Source of these receptors: a man aged 40-49 years with glioma. Each CDR3 is given without its conserved first and last residue. Where a row states a size, it is once, few, many or the class of an expanded clone; other rows omit it.

CDR3aa	j_gene	abundance	v_gene
ASSLSAPSGYEQY	TRBJ2-7	.	TRBV27
ASSDRGPSNQPQH	TRBJ1-5	.	TRBV6-1
ASSLRDRYNYGYT	TRBJ1-2	once	TRBV5-5
ASSYSTGVSEAF	TRBJ1-1	few	TRBV6-6
ASSSPLGVNQPQH	TRBJ1-5	.	TRBV28
ASSSRTFNTDTQY	TRBJ2-3	.	TRBV5-4
SVERELWYEQF	TRBJ2-1	.	TRBV29-1
ASSPPAGALHSGANVLT	TRBJ2-6	.	TRBV18
ASSPGTSGRLGEQY	TRBJ2-7	.	TRBV5-4
ASSLGGGTANTGELF	TRBJ2-2	.	TRBV11-3
ASSGDSNNEQY	TRBJ2-7	.	TRBV5-1
ASSTPGRSDTQY	TRBJ2-3	.	TRBV19
ASSYVDEQF	TRBJ2-1	.	TRBV6-6
ASSQVRGTFGYT	TRBJ1-2	.	TRBV14
ASSGTPGYEQY	TRBJ2-7	.	TRBV19
ASSPRQVGGETQY	TRBJ2-5	.	TRBV7-8
ASSHGTAGGYYEQY	TRBJ2-7	.	TRBV14
ASSLSQSYEQY	TRBJ2-7	.	TRBV5-4
ASRQGAGNTIY	TRBJ1-3	.	TRBV27
ASSLGSYDFITEAF	TRBJ1-1	.	TRBV5-1
SVTLRSGNTIY	TRBJ1-3	.	TRBV29-1
ASSHGQGYSEQY	TRBJ2-7	.	TRBV7-9
ASSLSLNTEAF	TRBJ1-1	.	TRBV7-9
ASSQARNRGRETQY	TRBJ2-5	.	TRBV4-3
ATRKGADTGELF	TRBJ2-2	.	TRBV9
ASSQGGVLERIAETQY	TRBJ2-5	.	TRBV14
ASSDDKTKSEQY	TRBJ2-7	few	TRBV5-4
ATSRDRAGDIQY	TRBJ2-4	.	TRBV15
ASSQGQGSETQY	TRBJ2-5	.	TRBV5-1
ASSLVLAGTFSYEQY	TRBJ2-7	.	TRBV5-6
ASRTPWDTQY	TRBJ2-3	.	TRBV10-2
ASSLGGHTQETQY	TRBJ2-5	.	TRBV7-3
ASSVTGTNYEQY	TRBJ2-7	.	TRBV5-1
ASSPGLRAYEQY	TRBJ2-7	.	TRBV5-4
ASSYNYQETQY	TRBJ2-5	.	TRBV6-5
ASSPRDGAREQY	TRBJ2-7	.	TRBV7-9
ASSSNKALAGSYEQY	TRBJ2-7	.	TRBV7-8
ASGRGGREGANYGYT	TRBJ1-2	.	TRBV27
ASKNQGILH	TRBJ2-7	.	TRBV21-1
ASSLAPLAGHTDTQY	TRBJ2-3	.	TRBV5-1
ASTKGDYPYEQY	TRBJ2-7	few	TRBV6-6
ATWPSSPMNTEAF	TRBJ1-1	few	TRBV10-3
ASLPGWGQPQH	TRBJ1-5	.	TRBV19
ASSPTPFSYEQY	TRBJ2-7	.	TRBV13
ASSPPTSGRSTDTQY	TRBJ2-3	.	TRBV18